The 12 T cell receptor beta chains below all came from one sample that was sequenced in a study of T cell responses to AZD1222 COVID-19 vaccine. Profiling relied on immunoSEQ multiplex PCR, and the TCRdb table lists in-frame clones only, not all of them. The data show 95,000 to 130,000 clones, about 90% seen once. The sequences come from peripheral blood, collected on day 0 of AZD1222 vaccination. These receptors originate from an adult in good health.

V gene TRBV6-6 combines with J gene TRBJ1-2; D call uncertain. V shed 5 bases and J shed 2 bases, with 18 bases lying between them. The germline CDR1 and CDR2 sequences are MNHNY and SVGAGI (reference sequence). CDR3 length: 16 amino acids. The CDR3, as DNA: TGTGCCAGCAGTCGAACAACCGCGCAAGAAAACTATGGCTACACCTTC. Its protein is CASSRTTAQENYGYTF.

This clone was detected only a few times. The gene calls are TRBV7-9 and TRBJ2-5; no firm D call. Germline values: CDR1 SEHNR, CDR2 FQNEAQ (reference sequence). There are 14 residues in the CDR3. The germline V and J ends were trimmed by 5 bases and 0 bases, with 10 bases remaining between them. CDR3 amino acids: CASSPEQNQETQYF. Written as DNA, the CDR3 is TGTGCCAGCAGCCCCGAGCAGAACCAAGAGACCCAGTACTTC.

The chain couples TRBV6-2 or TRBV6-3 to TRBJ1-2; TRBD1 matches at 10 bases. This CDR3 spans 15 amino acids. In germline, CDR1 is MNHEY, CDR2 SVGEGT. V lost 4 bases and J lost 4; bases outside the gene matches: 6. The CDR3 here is CASSSLGQGTYGYTF. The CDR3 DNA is TGTGCCAGCAGTTCACTGGGACAGGGGACCTATGGCTACACCTTC.

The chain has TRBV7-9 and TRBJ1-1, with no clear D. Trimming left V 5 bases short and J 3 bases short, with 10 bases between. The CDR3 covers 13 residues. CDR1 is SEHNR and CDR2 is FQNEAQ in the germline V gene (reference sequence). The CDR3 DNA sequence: TGTGCCAGCAGCCCCGCCGTGTACACTGAAGCTTTCTTT. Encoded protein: CASSPAVYTEAFF.

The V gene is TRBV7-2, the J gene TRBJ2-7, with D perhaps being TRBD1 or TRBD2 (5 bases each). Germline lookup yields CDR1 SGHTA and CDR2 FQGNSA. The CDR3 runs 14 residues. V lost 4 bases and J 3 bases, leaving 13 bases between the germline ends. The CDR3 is CASSSSGHLYEQYF. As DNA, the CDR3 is TGTGCCAGCAGCTCCAGCGGACACCTCTACGAGCAGTACTTC.

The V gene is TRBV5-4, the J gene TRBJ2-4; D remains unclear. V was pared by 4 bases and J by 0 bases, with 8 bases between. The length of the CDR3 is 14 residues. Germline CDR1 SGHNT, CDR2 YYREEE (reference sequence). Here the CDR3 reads CASSPSPAKNIQYF. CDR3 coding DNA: TGTGCCAGCAGCCCCTCCCCAGCCAAAAACATTCAGTACTTC.

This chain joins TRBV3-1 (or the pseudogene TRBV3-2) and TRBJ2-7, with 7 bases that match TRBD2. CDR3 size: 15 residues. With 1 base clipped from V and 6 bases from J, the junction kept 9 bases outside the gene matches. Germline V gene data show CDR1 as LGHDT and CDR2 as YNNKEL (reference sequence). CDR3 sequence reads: CASSQARGVGVEQYF. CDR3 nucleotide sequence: TGTGCCAGCAGCCAAGCCCGGGGGGTGGGAGTCGAGCAGTACTTC.

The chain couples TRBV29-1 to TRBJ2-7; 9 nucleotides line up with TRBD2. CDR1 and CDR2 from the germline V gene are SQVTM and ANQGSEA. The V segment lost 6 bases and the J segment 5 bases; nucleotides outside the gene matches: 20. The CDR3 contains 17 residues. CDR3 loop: CSVRYGISGRGLDEQYF. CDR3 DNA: TGCAGCGTGCGGTACGGGATTAGCGGGAGAGGTCTAGACGAGCAGTACTTC.

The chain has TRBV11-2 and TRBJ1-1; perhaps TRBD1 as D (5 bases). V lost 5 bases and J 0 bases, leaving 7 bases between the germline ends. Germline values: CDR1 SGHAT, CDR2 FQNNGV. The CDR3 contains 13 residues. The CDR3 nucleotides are TGTGCCAGCAGCCCACAGGTGAACACTGAAGCTTTCTTT. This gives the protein CASSPQVNTEAFF.

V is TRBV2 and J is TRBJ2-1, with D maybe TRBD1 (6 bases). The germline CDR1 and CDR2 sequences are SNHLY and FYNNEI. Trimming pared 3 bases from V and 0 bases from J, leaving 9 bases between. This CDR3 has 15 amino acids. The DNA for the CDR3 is TGTGCCAGCAGTGATGGGGGCTTCTCCTACAATGAGCAGTTCTTC. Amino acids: CASSDGGFSYNEQFF.

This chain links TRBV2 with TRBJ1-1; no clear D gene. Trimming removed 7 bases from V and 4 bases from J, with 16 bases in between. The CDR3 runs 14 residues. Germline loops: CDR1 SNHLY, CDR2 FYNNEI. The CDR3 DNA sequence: TGTGCCAGCAAGGGCGGAGTGAGTGGCACTGAAGCTTTCTTT. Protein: CASKGGVSGTEAFF. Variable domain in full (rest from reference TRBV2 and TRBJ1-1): EPEVTQTPSHQVTQMGQEVILRCVPISNHLYFYWYRQILGQKVEFLVSFYNNEISEKSEIFDDQFSVERPDGSNFTLKIRSTKLEDSAMYFCASKGGVSGTEAFFGQGTRLTVV.

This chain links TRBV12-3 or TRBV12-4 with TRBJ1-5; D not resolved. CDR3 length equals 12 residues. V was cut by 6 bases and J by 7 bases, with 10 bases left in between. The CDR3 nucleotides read TGTGCCAGCAGCGAAGTCCCCCAGCCCCAGCATTTT. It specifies CASSEVPQPQHF.